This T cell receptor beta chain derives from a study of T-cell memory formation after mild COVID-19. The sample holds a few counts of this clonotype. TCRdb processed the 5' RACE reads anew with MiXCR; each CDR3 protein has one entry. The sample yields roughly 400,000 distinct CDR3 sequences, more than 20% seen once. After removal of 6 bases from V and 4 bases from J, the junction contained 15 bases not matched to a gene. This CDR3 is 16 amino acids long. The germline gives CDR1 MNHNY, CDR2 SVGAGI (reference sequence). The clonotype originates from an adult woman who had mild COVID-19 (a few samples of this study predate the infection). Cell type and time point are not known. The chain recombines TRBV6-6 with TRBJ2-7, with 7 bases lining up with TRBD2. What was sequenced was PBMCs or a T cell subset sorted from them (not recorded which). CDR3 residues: CASSRSYGGETYEQYF. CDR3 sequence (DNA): TGTGCCAGCAGCCGCAGTTATGGGGGGGAAACATACGAGCAGTACTTC.